This TCR beta chain was recovered during a study of CXCR3-negative and CXCR3-positive naive CD8 T cells. TRB cDNA libraries were made by UMI-labeled 5' RACE. TCRdb reworked the 5' RACE reads into one entry per CDR3 protein, no DNA. The table lists roughly 100,000 distinct CDR3 sequences, with 0.3% to 0.4% in the top ten. The CDR3 has 14 amino acids. The germline CDR1 and CDR2 sequences are MNHEY and SMNVEV (reference sequence). Naive CD8+ T cells showed a CD45RO-CCR7+CD27+CD95- phenotype. Notes on this clonotype: What it recognizes is unknown.

Whole-study findings and limits: The TRB CDR3s that CXCR3-positive naive cells carried were more hydrophobic than those of CXCR3-negative naive cells.

The gene calls are TRBV27 and TRBJ1-1. This receptor was taken from a human donor in good health. Some clones in this sample may be carry-over from other donors' samples. The sequencing input was naive CXCR3+ CD8+ T cells from blood. Subset indicated: CD45RO-CCR7+CD27+CD95- naive CD8+ T cells expressing CXCR3 (TNR3+). CDR3 loop: CASSLLGMDTEAFF.